A selection of T cell receptor beta chains follows, all from one sample in a study of cytomegalovirus exposure and HLA in healthy donors. Assay: immunoSEQ multiplex PCR; the TCRdb copy retains only in-frame clones and omits some. The sample holds 80,000 to 100,000 clones; roughly four fifths are singletons and the top ten take over 5%. Sequencing used PBMCs. The receptors stem from a man aged 35 to 55 in good health and CMV-seropositive. CDR3s include the opening cysteine and the closing phenylalanine or tryptophan. D genes are given only for firm matches. Rows give clone size only sometimes, using once, few, many, or a class for an expanded clone.

d_call	clone_size	v_call	j_call	cdr3_aa	cdr3_nt
TRBD1	NA	TRBV28	TRBJ2-2	CASSPNPGTGRYTGELFF	TGTGCCAGCAGTCCCAATCCCGGGACAGGGAGGTACACCGGGGAGCTGTTTTTT
NA	NA	TRBV19	TRBJ1-5	CASSKDRNSNQPQHF	TGTGCCAGTAGTAAAGACAGGAATAGCAATCAGCCCCAGCATTTT
TRBD1	NA	TRBV15	TRBJ1-5	CATSTGRVSGTGRGNQPQHF	TGTGCCACCAGCACGGGGCGGGTATCAGGGACAGGACGCGGGAATCAGCCCCAGCATTTT
NA	NA	TRBV19	TRBJ2-1	CASSPRAYNEQFF	TGTGCCAGTAGCCCCAGGGCGTACAATGAGCAGTTCTTC
NA	once	TRBV19	TRBJ1-5	CASSGQGRVNQPQHF	TGTGCCAGTAGCGGTCAGGGGAGAGTCAATCAGCCCCAGCATTTT
TRBD1	NA	TRBV28	TRBJ1-1	CASSPNRDSTLNTEAFF	TGTGCCAGCAGTCCGAATAGGGACAGTACTTTGAACACTGAAGCTTTCTTT
NA	NA	TRBV28	TRBJ2-7	CASTADRRKEQYF	TGTGCCAGCACCGCGGATAGGCGTAAAGAGCAGTACTTC
NA	NA	TRBV7-9	TRBJ1-2	CASSSVGGGPSYGYTF	TGTGCCAGCAGCTCGGTAGGAGGAGGACCCAGCTATGGCTACACCTTC
NA	NA	TRBV6-5	TRBJ2-7	CASRRGLIAYEQYF	TGTGCCAGCAGGCGGGGACTTATCGCCTACGAGCAGTACTTC
TRBD2	few	TRBV6-6	TRBJ2-7	CASSPKLAGGSYEQYF	TGTGCCAGCAGTCCAAAGCTAGCGGGAGGTTCCTACGAGCAGTACTTC
TRBD1	NA	TRBV5-1	TRBJ1-5	CASSQGTGDKPQHF	TGCGCCAGCAGTCAGGGGACAGGGGATAAGCCCCAGCATTTT
NA	NA	TRBV6-5	TRBJ1-1	CASKQEAFF	TGTGCCAGCAAACAGGAAGCTTTCTTT
NA	NA	TRBV28	TRBJ2-7	CASSLPAYEQYF	TGTGCCAGCAGTTTGCCAGCGTACGAGCAGTACTTC
TRBD2	NA	TRBV5-5	TRBJ2-3	CASSWMGLAGDTDTQYF	TGTGCCAGCAGCTGGATGGGACTAGCGGGGGACACAGATACGCAGTATTTT
NA	NA	TRBV25-1	TRBJ1-1	CASSEWHMNTEAFF	TGTGCCAGCAGTGAATGGCACATGAACACTGAAGCTTTCTTT
NA	NA	TRBV29-1	TRBJ2-3	CSVEGNTDTQYF	TGCAGCGTTGAAGGTAACACAGATACGCAGTATTTT
NA	NA	TRBV4-2	TRBJ1-5	CASSQEFGQYSNQPQHF	TGTGCCAGCAGCCAAGAGTTTGGGCAGTATAGCAATCAGCCCCAGCATTTT
NA	NA	TRBV6-6	TRBJ2-1	CASSATKASGEQFF	TGTGCCAGCAGTGCAACTAAGGCGTCGGGGGAGCAGTTCTTC
NA	NA	TRBV28	TRBJ1-1	CASSFPLNTEAFF	TGTGCCAGCAGTTTTCCATTGAACACTGAAGCTTTCTTT
TRBD2	few	TRBV29-1	TRBJ2-1	CSVVHGLAGFDEQFF	TGCAGCGTTGTCCACGGGCTAGCGGGATTTGATGAGCAGTTCTTC
TRBD1	NA	TRBV6-1	TRBJ1-1	CASRGDRGLTEAFF	TGTGCCAGCAGAGGGGACAGGGGGCTTACTGAAGCTTTCTTT
NA	NA	TRBV6-9	TRBJ2-7	CASSPRGGGTYEQYF	TGTGCCAGCAGTCCCCGGGGCGGGGGCACCTACGAGCAGTACTTC
TRBD2	NA	TRBV7-2	TRBJ2-3	CASSSAGRTADTQYF	TGTGCCAGCAGCTCGGCCGGGAGGACCGCAGATACGCAGTATTTT
NA	few	TRBV6-1	TRBJ1-1	CASSETGLAEAFF	TGTGCCAGCAGTGAAACAGGGTTGGCTGAAGCTTTCTTT
NA	NA	TRBV29-1	TRBJ2-1	CSVGGDPRSYNEQFF	TGCAGCGTTGGCGGGGACCCGCGCTCCTACAATGAGCAGTTCTTC
NA	NA	TRBV5-6	TRBJ1-1	CASSFGGGRGTEAFF	TGTGCCAGCAGCTTCGGGGGGGGGCGAGGCACTGAAGCTTTCTTT
TRBD2	NA	TRBV2	TRBJ2-1	CASSRSSGGAYNEQFF	TGTGCCAGCAGCCGATCTAGCGGGGGGGCCTACAATGAGCAGTTCTTC
TRBD2	NA	TRBV14	TRBJ2-1	CASSQLAGRNEQFF	TGTGCCAGCAGCCAACTAGCGGGAAGAAATGAGCAGTTCTTC
NA	NA	TRBV4-1	TRBJ2-3	CASSQLPTGTSTDTQYF	TGCGCCAGCAGCCAGCTCCCGACAGGGACTAGCACAGATACGCAGTATTTT
NA	NA	TRBV7-9	TRBJ2-3	CASSRGLQFTDTQYF	TGTGCCAGCAGCCGCGGACTACAGTTCACAGATACGCAGTATTTT
NA	NA	TRBV2	TRBJ2-6	CATSSGANVLTF	TGTGCCACCTCCTCTGGGGCCAACGTCCTGACTTTC
TRBD1	NA	TRBV5-1	TRBJ2-7	CASSLGTGTYEQYF	TGCGCCAGCAGCTTGGGGACAGGAACCTACGAGCAGTACTTC
NA	NA	TRBV14	TRBJ1-6	CASSRPRRDSPLHF	TGTGCCAGCAGCCGTCCGCGGCGGGATTCACCCCTCCACTTT
NA	NA	TRBV5-1	TRBJ1-3	CASSPQGLGNTIYF	TGCGCCAGCAGCCCGCAGGGGTTGGGAAACACCATATATTTT
TRBD1	NA	TRBV19	TRBJ1-4	CASGGQGGVASEKLFF	TGTGCCAGTGGTGGACAGGGAGGGGTTGCATCGGAAAAACTGTTTTTT
NA	NA	TRBV7-8	TRBJ2-7	CASRVGGLGEQYF	TGTGCCAGCAGGGTCGGGGGGCTGGGCGAGCAGTACTTC
TRBD1	NA	TRBV5-1	TRBJ1-4	CASRPQGTSEKLFF	TGCGCCAGCAGACCACAGGGGACGAGTGAAAAACTGTTTTTT
NA	NA	TRBV5-6	TRBJ1-1	CASSLTGNTEAFF	TGTGCCAGCAGCTTGACAGGGAACACTGAAGCTTTCTTT
NA	NA	TRBV10-3	TRBJ2-3	CAISDQTRSRDTQYF	TGTGCCATCTCCGACCAAACTAGGTCGCGCGATACGCAGTATTTT
TRBD1	NA	TRBV6-1	TRBJ1-2	CASSEEAGGWSGYTF	TGTGCCAGCAGTGAAGAAGCAGGGGGTTGGTCTGGCTACACCTTC